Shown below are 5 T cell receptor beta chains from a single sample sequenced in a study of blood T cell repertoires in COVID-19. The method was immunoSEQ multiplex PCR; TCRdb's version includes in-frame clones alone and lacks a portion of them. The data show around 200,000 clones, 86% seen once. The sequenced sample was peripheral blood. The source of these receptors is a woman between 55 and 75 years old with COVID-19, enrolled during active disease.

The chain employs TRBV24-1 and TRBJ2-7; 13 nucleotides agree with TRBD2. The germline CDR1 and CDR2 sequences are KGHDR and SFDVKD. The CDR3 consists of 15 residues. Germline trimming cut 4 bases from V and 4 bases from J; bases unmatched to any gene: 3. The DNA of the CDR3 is TGTGCCACCAGTGAAGAGACTAGCGGGAGGTACGAGCAGTACTTC. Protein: CATSEETSGRYEQYF.

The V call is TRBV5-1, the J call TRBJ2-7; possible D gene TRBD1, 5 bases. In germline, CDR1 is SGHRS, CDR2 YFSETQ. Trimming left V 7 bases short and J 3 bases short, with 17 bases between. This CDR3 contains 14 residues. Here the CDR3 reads CASQPWKGFYEQYF. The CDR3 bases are TGCGCCAGCCAACCCTGGAAGGGGTTCTACGAGCAGTACTTC. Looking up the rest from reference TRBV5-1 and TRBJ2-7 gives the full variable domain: KAGVTQTPRYLIKTRGQQVTLSCSPISGHRSVSWYQQTPGQGLQFLFEYFSETQRNKGNFPGRFSGRQFSNSRSEMNVSTLELGDSALYLCASQPWKGFYEQYFGPGTRLTVT.

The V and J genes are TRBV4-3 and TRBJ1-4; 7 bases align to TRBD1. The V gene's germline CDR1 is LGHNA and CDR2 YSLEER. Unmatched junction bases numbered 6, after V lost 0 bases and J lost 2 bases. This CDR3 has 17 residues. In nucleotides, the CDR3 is TGCGCCAGCAGCCAAGATTGGCAGGGGGTTACTAATGAAAAACTGTTTTTT. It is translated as CASSQDWQGVTNEKLFF.

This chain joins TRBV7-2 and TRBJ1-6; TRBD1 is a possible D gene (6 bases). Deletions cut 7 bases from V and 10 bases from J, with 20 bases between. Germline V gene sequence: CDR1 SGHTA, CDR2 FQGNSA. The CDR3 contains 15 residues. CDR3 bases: TGTGCCAGCACCCCAGGGGTTAGGGTTCGGTCACCCCTCCACTTT. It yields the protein CASTPGVRVRSPLHF. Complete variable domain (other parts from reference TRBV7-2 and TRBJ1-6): GAGVSQSPSNKVTEKGKDVELRCDPISGHTALYWYRQSLGQGLEFLIYFQGNSAPDKSGLPSDRFSAERTGGSVSTLTIQRTQQEDSAVYLCASTPGVRVRSPLHFGNGTRLTVT.

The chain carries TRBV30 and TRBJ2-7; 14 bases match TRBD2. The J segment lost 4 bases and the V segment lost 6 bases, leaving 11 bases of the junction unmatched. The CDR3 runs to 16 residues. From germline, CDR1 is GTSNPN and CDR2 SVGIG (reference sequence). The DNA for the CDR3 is TGTGCCTGCCCGAGGGGGACTAGCGGGAGTAGGTACGAGCAGTACTTC. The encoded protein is CACPRGTSGSRYEQYF.